This T cell receptor (beta chain) was captured in a study of T cell repertoires in cytomegalovirus infection. The V gene's germline CDR1 is DFQATT and CDR2 SNEGSKA (reference sequence). The trim removed 4 bases at V and 8 bases at J, leaving 8 bases unmatched. The CDR3 has 14 amino acids. TCRdb independently ran MiXCR on the reads; one entry per CDR3 protein. Of about 490,000 distinct CDR3 sequences in the sample, approximately 17% were seen once. The sample consisted of CD8+ T cells from PBMCs. The TCR comes from a human donor in good health (CMV status not recorded). Some clones in this sample may be carry-over from other donors' samples. This chain joins TRBV20-1 and TRBJ2-1; 10 nucleotides match TRBD2. The CDR3 here is CSAKGAGGPYEQFF. DNA for the CDR3: TGCAGTGCTAAGGGAGCGGGAGGGCCGTATGAGCAGTTCTTC.